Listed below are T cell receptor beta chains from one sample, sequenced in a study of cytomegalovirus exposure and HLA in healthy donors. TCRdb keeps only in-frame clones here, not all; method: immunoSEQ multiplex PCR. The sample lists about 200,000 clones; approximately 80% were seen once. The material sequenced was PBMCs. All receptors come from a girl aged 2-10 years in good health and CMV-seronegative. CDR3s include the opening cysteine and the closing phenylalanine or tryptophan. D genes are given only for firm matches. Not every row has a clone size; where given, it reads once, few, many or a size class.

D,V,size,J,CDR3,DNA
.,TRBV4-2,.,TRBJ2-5,CASSQGREETQYF,TGTGCCAGCAGCCAAGGACGGGAAGAGACCCAGTACTTC
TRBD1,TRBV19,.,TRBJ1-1,CASRLGTGGTEAFF,TGTGCCAGTAGATTGGGGACAGGGGGCACTGAAGCTTTCTTT
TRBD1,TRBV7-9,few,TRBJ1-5,CASSSSSRGHSNQPQHF,TGTGCCAGCAGCTCTTCCTCCAGGGGGCATAGCAATCAGCCCCAGCATTTT
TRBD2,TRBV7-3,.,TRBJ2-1,CASSPTSGGHNEQFF,TGTGCCAGCAGCCCGACTAGCGGGGGCCACAATGAGCAGTTCTTC
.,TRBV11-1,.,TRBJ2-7,CASSLGRAYEQYF,TGTGCCAGCAGCTTAGGGCGGGCCTACGAGCAGTACTTC
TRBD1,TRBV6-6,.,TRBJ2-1,CASSLDRGLYNEQFF,TGTGCCAGCAGCCTAGACAGGGGGCTGTACAATGAGCAGTTCTTC
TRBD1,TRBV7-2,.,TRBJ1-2,CASSLDQGASVGYTF,TGTGCCAGCAGCTTAGATCAGGGGGCGTCGGTAGGCTACACCTTC
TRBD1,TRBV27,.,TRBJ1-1,CASSTTGGAGGGNTEAFF,TGTGCCAGCAGTACAACAGGGGGCGCGGGTGGTGGGAACACTGAAGCTTTCTTT
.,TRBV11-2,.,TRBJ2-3,CASSLDRGLTDTQYF,TGTGCCAGCAGCTTAGACCGTGGGCTCACAGATACGCAGTATTTT
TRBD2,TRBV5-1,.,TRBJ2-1,CASSPVTSGRLNEQFF,TGCGCCAGCAGCCCCGTGACTAGCGGGAGGCTCAATGAGCAGTTCTTC
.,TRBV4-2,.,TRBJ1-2,CASSQETMRTAGYTF,TGTGCCAGCAGCCAAGAGACTATGAGGACGGCTGGCTACACCTTC
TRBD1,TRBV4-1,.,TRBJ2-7,CASSQDIRTSRGLNEQYF,TGCGCCAGCAGCCAAGATATCAGGACGAGTAGGGGGCTGAACGAGCAGTACTTC
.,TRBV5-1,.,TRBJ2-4,CASSTEGLRAKNIQYF,TGCGCCAGCAGCACGGAAGGACTACGCGCCAAAAACATTCAGTACTTC
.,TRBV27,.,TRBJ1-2,CASSMTGNYGYTF,TGTGCCAGCAGTATGACAGGAAACTATGGCTACACCTTC
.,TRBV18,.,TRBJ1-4,CASSPTGGNEKLFF,TGTGCCAGCTCACCGACAGGCGGAAATGAAAAACTGTTTTTT
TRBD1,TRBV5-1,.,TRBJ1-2,CASSLPGGDGYTF,TGCGCCAGCAGCTTGCCAGGGGGCGACGGCTACACCTTC
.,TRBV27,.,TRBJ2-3,CASSLSFGTSTDTQYF,TGTGCCAGCAGTTTATCGTTCGGGACTAGCACAGATACGCAGTATTTT
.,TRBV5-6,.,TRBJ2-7,CASSSSYEQYF,TGTGCCAGCAGCTCTAGTTACGAGCAGTACTTC
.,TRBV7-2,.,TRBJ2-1,CASSLAEQFF,TGTGCCAGCAGCTTGGCTGAGCAGTTCTTC
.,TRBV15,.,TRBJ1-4,CATSRGDLATNEKLFF,TGTGCCACCAGCAGGGGGGACTTAGCGACTAATGAAAAACTGTTTTTT
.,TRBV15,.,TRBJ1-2,CATSLIDRNLYGYTF,TGTGCCACCAGCCTGATAGACAGGAACCTTTATGGCTACACCTTC
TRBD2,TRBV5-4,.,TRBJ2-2,CASSLSLAGENTGELFF,TGTGCCAGCAGCTTGAGTCTAGCGGGGGAAAACACCGGGGAGCTGTTTTTT
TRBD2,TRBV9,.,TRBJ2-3,CASSVVAGGAADTQYF,TGTGCCAGCAGCGTAGTAGCGGGGGGGGCGGCAGATACGCAGTATTTT
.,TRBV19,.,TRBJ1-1,CASSSSSNTEAFF,TGTGCCAGTAGCTCGAGTAGCAACACTGAAGCTTTCTTT
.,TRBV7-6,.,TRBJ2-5,CASSSPAEETQYF,TGTGCCAGCAGCTCTCCAGCGGAAGAGACCCAGTACTTC
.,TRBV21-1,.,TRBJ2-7,CASSTGLAGNPTCEQYF,TGTGCCAGCAGCACTGGACTAGCGGGTAACCCCACCTGCGAGCAGTACTTC
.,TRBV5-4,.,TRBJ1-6,CASSPAGALNSPLHF,TGTGCCAGCAGCCCGGCGGGAGCACTGAATTCACCCCTCCACTTT
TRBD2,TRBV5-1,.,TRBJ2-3,CASSRRGGAGGLADTQYF,TGCGCCAGCAGCCGTCGTGGGGGTGCGGGAGGGCTTGCAGATACGCAGTATTTT
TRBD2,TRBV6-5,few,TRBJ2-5,CASSYQTSGHQETQYF,TGTGCCAGCAGTTATCAAACTAGCGGACACCAAGAGACCCAGTACTTC
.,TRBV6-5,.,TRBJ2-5,CASRRDGGLQETQYF,TGTGCCAGCAGGCGGGACGGGGGGCTCCAAGAGACCCAGTACTTC
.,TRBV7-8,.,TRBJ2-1,CASSLVSRGGYEQFF,TGTGCCAGCAGCTTAGTAAGTCGAGGTGGGTACGAGCAGTTCTTC
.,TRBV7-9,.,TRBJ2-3,CASSPTAPGLFREDTQYF,TGTGCCAGCAGCCCTACCGCACCGGGTTTGTTTCGGGAAGATACGCAGTATTTT
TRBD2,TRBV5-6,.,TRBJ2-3,CASSSGLEGTDTQYF,TGTGCCAGCAGCTCGGGACTAGAGGGAACAGATACGCAGTATTTT
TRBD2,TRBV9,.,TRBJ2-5,CASSVVGLALETQYF,TGTGCCAGCAGCGTAGTGGGACTAGCGCTTGAGACCCAGTACTTC
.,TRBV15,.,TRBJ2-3,CAIQGFTDTQYF,TGTGCCATTCAGGGCTTTACAGATACGCAGTATTTT
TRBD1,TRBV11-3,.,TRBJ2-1,CASSLGPPGTGLGEQFF,TGTGCCAGCAGCTTAGGTCCGCCCGGGACAGGGTTAGGTGAGCAGTTCTTC
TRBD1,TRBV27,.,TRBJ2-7,CASSRGQSYEQYF,TGTGCCAGCAGTCGGGGACAGTCCTACGAGCAGTACTTC
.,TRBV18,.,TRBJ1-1,CASSPTGGGTEAFF,TGTGCCAGCTCACCAACGGGGGGGGGCACTGAAGCTTTCTTT
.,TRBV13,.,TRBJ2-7,CASSDRRFMMGYEQYF,TGTGCCAGCAGCGACAGACGCTTTATGATGGGCTACGAGCAGTACTTC
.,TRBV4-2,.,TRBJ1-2,CASSQNEGGYTF,TGTGCCAGCAGCCAAAATGAGGGTGGCTACACCTTC
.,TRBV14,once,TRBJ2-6,CASSQRERVLPGANVLTF,TGTGCCAGCAGCCAAAGGGAGAGGGTCCTCCCTGGGGCCAACGTCCTGACTTTC
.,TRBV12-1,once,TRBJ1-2,CASSPIDRANYGYTF,TGTGCCAGCAGTCCAATTGACAGGGCTAACTATGGCTACACCTTC
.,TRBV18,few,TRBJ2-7,CASSPRTGLGSYEQYF,TGTGCCAGCTCACCACGAACAGGGCTCGGGTCCTACGAGCAGTACTTC
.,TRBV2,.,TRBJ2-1,CASTGERSNEQFF,TGTGCCAGCACCGGGGAAAGAAGCAATGAGCAGTTCTTC
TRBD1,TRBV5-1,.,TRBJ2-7,CASSSVQGSYEQYF,TGCGCCAGCAGCTCGGTACAGGGGTCCTACGAGCAGTACTTC
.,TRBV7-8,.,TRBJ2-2,CASSLSEAGVFF,TGTGCCAGCAGCTTATCCGAGGCAGGGGTGTTTTTT
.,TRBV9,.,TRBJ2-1,CASSVGGLAYNEQFF,TGTGCCAGCAGCGTAGGCGGGCTAGCCTACAATGAGCAGTTCTTC
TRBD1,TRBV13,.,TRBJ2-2,CASSPDRGVTGELFF,TGTGCCAGCAGCCCGGACAGGGGGGTCACCGGGGAGCTGTTTTTT
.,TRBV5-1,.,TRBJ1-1,CASSPQANPNTEAFF,TGCGCCAGCAGCCCGCAGGCGAACCCGAACACTGAAGCTTTCTTT